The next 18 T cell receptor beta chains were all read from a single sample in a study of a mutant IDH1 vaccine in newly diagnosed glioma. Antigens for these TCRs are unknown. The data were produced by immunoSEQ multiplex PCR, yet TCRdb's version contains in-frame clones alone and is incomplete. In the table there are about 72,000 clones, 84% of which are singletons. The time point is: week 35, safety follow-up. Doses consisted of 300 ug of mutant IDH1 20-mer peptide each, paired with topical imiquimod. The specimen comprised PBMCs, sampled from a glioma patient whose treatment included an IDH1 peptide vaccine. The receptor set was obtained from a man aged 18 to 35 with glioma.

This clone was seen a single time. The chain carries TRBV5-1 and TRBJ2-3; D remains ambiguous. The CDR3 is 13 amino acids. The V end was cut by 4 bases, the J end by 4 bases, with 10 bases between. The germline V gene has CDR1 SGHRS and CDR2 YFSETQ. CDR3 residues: CASSLNVADTQYF. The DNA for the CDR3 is TGCGCCAGCAGCCTGAACGTGGCAGATACGCAGTATTTT. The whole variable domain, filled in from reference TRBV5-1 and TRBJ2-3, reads KAGVTQTPRYLIKTRGQQVTLSCSPISGHRSVSWYQQTPGQGLQFLFEYFSETQRNKGNFPGRFSGRQFSNSRSEMNVSTLELGDSALYLCASSLNVADTQYFGPGTRLTVL.

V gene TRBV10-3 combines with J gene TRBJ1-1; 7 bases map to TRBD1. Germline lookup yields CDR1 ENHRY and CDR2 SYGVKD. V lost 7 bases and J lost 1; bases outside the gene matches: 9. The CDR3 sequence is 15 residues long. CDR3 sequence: CAIKETGPKNTEAFF. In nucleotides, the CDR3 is TGTGCCATCAAGGAGACAGGGCCCAAGAACACTGAAGCTTTCTTT.

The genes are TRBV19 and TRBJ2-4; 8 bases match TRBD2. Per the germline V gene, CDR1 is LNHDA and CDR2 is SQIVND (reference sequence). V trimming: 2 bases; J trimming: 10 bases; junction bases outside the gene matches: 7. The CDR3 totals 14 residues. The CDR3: CASSIQAGVVIQYF. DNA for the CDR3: TGTGCCAGTAGTATACAAGCGGGAGTCGTGATTCAGTACTTC.

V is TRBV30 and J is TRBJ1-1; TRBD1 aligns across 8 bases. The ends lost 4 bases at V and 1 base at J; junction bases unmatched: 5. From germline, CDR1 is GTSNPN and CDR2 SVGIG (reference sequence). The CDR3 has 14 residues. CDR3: CAWTWTGRNTEAFF. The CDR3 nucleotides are TGTGCCTGGACTTGGACAGGGAGGAACACTGAAGCTTTCTTT.

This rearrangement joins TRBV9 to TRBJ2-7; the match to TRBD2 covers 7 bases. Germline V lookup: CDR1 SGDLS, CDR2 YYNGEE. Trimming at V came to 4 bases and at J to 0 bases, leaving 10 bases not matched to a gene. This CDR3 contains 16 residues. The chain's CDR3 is CASSRGLVGSSYEQYF. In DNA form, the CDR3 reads TGTGCCAGCAGCCGCGGACTAGTCGGGAGCTCCTACGAGCAGTACTTC.

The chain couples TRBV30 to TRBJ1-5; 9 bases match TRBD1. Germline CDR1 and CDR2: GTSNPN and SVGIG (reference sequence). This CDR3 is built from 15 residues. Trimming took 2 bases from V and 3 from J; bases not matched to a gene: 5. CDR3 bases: TGTGCCTGGAGTCCGGGACAGGGTATCAATCAGCCCCAGCATTTT. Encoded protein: CAWSPGQGINQPQHF.

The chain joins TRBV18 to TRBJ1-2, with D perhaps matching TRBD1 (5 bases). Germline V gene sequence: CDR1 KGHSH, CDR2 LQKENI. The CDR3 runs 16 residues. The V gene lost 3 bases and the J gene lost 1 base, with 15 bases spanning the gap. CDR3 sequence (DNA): TGTGCCAGCTCACCCAGCCTCCGGGGGAGTAACTATGGCTACACCTTC. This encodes CASSPSLRGSNYGYTF.

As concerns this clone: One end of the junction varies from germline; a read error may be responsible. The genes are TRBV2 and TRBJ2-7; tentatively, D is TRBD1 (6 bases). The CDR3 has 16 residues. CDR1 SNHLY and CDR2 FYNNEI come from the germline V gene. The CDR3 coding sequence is TGTGCCAGCAGTGACGGGGCAGGGGATTTCTCCCACGAGCAGTACTTC. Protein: CASSDGAGDFSHEQYF.

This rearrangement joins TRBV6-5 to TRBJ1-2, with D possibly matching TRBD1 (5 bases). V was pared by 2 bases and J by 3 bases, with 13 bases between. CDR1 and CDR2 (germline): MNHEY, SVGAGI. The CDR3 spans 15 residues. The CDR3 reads CASSYGRGVDYGYTF. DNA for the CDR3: TGTGCCAGCAGTTACGGGAGGGGTGTTGACTATGGCTACACCTTC.

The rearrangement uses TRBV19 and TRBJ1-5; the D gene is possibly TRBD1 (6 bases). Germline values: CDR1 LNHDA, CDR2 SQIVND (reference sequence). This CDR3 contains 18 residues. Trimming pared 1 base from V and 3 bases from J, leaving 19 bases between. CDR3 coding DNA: TGTGCCAGTAGTATAGGACATGCGATCGGACAGCTCAATCAGCCCCAGCATTTT. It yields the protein CASSIGHAIGQLNQPQHF.

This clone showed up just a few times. The CDR3 sequence: CSGMLGNLDGYTF. The CDR3, as DNA: TGCAGCGGGATGTTAGGGAATCTTGATGGCTACACCTTC. The chain combines TRBV29-1 with TRBJ1-2; D not resolved. The CDR3 totals 13 residues. The V end was cut by 7 bases, the J end by 6 bases, with 18 bases between. Germline values: CDR1 SQVTM, CDR2 ANQGSEA.

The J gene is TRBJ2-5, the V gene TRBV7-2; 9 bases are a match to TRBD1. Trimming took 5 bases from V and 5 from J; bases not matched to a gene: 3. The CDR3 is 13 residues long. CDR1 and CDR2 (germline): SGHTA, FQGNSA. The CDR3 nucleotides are TGTGCCAGCAGCCCCGACAGGGGGGAGACCCAGTACTTC. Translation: CASSPDRGETQYF.

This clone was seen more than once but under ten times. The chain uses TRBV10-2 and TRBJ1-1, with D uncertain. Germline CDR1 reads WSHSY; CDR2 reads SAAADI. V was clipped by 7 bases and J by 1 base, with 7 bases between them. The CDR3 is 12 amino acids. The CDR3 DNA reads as TGCGCCAGCAAATTCGGGAACACTGAAGCTTTCTTT. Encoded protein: CASKFGNTEAFF.

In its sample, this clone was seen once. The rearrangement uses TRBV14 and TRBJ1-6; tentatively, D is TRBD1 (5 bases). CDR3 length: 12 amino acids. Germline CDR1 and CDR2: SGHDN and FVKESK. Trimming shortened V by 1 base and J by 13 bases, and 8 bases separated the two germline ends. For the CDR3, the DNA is TGTGCCAGCAGCCAAGGTTGGGGGCCCCTCCACTTT. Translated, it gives CASSQGWGPLHF.

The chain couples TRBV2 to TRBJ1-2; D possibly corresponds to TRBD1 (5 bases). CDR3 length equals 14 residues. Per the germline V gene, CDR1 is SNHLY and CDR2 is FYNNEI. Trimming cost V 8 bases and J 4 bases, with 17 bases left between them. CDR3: CASGPREGSYGYTF. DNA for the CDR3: TGTGCCAGCGGACCACGCGAGGGGAGCTATGGCTACACCTTC.

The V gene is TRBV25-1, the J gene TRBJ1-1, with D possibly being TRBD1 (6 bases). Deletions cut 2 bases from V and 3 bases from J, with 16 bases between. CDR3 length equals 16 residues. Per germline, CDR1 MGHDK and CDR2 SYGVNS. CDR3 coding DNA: TGTGCCAGCAGTGAACTGGGGGCCCCTAGGGACACTGAAGCTTTCTTT. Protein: CASSELGAPRDTEAFF.

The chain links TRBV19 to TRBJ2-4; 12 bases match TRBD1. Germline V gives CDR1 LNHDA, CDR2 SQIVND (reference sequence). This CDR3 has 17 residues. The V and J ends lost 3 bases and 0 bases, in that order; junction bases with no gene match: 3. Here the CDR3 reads CASSIGTGGKAKNIQYF. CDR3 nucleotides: TGTGCCAGTAGTATTGGGACAGGGGGCAAAGCCAAAAACATTCAGTACTTC.

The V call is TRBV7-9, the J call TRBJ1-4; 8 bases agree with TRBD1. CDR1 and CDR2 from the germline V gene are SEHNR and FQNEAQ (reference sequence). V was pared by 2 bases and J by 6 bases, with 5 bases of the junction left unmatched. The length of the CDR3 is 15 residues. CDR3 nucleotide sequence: TGTGCCAGCAGCTTACGGACAGGGAAGGATGAAAAACTGTTTTTT. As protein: CASSLRTGKDEKLFF.